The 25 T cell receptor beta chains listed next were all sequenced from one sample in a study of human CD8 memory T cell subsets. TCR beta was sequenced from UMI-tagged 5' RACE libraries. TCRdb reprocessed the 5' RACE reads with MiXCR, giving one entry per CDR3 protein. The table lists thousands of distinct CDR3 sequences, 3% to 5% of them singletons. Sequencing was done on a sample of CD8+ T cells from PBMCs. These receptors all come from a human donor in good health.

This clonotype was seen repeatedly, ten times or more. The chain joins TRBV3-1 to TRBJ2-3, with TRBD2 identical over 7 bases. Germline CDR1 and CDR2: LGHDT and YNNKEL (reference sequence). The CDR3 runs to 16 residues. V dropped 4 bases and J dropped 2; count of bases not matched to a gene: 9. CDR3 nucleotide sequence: TGTGCCAGCAGCCTCCCGGCGGGGGATTACACAGATACGCAGTATTTT. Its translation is CASSLPAGDYTDTQYF.

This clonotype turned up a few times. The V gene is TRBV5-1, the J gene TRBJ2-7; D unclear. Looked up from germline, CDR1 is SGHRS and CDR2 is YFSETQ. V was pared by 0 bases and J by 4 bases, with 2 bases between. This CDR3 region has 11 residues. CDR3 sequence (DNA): TGCGCCAGCAGCTTGGGGTACGAGCAGTACTTC. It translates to CASSLGYEQYF.

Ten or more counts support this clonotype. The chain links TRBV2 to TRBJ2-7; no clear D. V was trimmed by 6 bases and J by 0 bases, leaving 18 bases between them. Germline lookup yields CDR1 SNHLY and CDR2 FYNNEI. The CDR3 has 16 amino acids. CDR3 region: CASSSVADPSSYEQYF. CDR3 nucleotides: TGTGCCAGCAGCTCCGTCGCGGACCCGAGCTCCTACGAGCAGTACTTC.

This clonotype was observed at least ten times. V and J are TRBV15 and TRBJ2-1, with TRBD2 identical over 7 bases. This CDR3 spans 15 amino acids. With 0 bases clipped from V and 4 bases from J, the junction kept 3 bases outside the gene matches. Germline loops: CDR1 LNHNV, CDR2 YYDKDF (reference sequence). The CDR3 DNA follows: TGTGCCACCAGCAGAGACCGGGAGGCTTACAATGAGCAGTTCTTC. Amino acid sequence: CATSRDREAYNEQFF.

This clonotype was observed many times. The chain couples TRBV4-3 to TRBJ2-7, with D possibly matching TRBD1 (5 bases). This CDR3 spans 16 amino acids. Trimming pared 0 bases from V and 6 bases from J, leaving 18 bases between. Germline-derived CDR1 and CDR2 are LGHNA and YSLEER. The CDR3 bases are TGCGCCAGCAGCCAAGATCGGCAGGACATGTCGTCCGAGCAGTACTTC. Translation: CASSQDRQDMSSEQYF.

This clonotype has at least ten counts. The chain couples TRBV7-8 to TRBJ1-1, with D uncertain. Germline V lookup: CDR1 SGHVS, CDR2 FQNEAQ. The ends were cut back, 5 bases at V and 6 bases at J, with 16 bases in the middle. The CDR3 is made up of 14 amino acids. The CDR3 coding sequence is TGTGCCAGCAGCGTCAACCGCGGGTCGGCTGAAGCTTTCTTT. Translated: CASSVNRGSAEAFF.

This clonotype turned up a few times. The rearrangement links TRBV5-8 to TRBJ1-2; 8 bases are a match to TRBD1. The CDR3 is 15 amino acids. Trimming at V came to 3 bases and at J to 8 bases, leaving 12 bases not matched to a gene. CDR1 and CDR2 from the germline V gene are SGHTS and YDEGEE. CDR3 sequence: CASSSETGGPVGYTF. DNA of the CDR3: TGTGCCAGCAGCTCGGAAACAGGGGGGCCGGTGGGCTACACCTTC.

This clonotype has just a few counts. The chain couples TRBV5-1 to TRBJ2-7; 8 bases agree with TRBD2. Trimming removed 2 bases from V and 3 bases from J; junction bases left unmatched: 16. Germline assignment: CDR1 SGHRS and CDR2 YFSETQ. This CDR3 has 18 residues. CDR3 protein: CASSLLAEVGGENYEQYF. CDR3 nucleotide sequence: TGCGCCAGCAGCTTACTAGCGGAGGTTGGGGGTGAGAACTACGAGCAGTACTTC.

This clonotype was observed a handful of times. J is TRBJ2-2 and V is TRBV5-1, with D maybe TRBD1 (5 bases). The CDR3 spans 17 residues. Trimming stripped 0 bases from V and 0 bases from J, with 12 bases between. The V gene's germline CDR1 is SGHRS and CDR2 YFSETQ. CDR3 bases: TGCGCCAGCAGCTTGGCCGGGCAGGGTCCGAACACCGGGGAGCTGTTTTTT. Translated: CASSLAGQGPNTGELFF.

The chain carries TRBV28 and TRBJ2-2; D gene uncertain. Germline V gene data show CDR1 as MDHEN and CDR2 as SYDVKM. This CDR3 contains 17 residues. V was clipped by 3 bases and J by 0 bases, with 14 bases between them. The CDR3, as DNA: TGTGCCAGCAGTTTCCCCGCTGGCGGCGCGAACACCGGGGAGCTGTTTTTT. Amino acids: CASSFPAGGANTGELFF. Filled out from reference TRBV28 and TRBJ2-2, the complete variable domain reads DVKVTQSSRYLVKRTGEKVFLECVQDMDHENMFWYRQDPGLGLRLIYFSYDVKMKEKGDIPEGYSVSREKKERFSLILESASTNQTSMYLCASSFPAGGANTGELFFGEGSRLTVL.

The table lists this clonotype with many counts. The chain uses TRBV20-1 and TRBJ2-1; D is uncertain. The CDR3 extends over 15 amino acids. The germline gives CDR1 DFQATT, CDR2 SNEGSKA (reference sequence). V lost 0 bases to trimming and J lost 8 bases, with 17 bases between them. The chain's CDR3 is CSAREKSGYWYEQFF. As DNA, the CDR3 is TGCAGTGCTAGAGAAAAGTCCGGCTATTGGTATGAGCAGTTCTTC.

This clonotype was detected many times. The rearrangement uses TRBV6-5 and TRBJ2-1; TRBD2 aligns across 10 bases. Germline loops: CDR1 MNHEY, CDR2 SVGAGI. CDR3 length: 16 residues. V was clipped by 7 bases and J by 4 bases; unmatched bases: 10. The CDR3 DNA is TGTGCCAGCAACTTACACCCAGCGGGGGGGTACAATGAGCAGTTCTTC. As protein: CASNLHPAGGYNEQFF.

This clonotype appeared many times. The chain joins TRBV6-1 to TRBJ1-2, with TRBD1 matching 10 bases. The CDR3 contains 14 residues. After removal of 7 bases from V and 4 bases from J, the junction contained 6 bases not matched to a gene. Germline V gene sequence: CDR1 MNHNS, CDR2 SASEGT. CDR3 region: CASKPRTGGYGYTF. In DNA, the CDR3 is TGTGCCAGCAAACCAAGGACAGGGGGCTATGGCTACACCTTC.

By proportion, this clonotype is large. The CDR3 spells CASSFGGGGTEAFF. CDR3 sequence (DNA): TGTGCCAGCAGCTTCGGGGGTGGGGGCACTGAAGCTTTCTTT. The genes are TRBV13 and TRBJ1-1, with a tentative D call TRBD1 (5 bases). V dropped 3 bases and J dropped 4 bases, with 12 bases sitting between them. Germline CDR1 and CDR2: PRHDT and FYEKMQ (reference sequence). The CDR3 sequence is 14 residues long.

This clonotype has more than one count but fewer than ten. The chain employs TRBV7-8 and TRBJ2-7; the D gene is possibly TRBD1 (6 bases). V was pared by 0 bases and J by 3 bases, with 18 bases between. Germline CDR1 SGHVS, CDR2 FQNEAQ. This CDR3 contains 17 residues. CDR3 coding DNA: TGTGCCAGCAGCTTAGCAGTGGCAGGGGTGATAGTCTACGAGCAGTACTTC. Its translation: CASSLAVAGVIVYEQYF.

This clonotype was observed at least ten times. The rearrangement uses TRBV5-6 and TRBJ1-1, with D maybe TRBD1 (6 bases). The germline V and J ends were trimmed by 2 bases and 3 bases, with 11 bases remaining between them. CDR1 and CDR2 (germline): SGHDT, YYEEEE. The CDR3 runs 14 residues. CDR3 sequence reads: CASSFGGADTEAFF. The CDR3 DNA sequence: TGTGCCAGCAGCTTTGGGGGGGCGGACACTGAAGCTTTCTTT.

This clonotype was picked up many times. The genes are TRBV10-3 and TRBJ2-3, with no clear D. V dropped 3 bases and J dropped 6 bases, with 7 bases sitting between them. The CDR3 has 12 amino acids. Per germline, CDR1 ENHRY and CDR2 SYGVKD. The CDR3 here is CAISENADTQYF. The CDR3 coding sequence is TGTGCCATCAGTGAAAATGCCGATACGCAGTATTTT.

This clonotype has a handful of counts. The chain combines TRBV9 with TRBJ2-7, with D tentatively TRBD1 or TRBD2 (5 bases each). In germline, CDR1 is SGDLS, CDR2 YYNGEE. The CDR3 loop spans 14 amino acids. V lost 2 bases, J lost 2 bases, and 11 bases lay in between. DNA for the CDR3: TGTGCCAGCAGCGTTCAGGGAGATACCTACGAGCAGTACTTC. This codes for CASSVQGDTYEQYF.

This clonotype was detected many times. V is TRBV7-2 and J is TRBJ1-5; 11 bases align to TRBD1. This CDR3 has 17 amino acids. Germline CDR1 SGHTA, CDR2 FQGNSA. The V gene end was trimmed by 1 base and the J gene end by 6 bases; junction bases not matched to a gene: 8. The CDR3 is CASSLDRTGGAGQPQHF. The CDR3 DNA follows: TGTGCCAGCAGCTTAGATAGGACAGGGGGCGCTGGTCAGCCCCAGCATTTT. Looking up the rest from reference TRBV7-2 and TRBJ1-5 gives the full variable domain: GAGVSQSPSNKVTEKGKDVELRCDPISGHTALYWYRQSLGQGLEFLIYFQGNSAPDKSGLPSDRFSAERTGGSVSTLTIQRTQQEDSAVYLCASSLDRTGGAGQPQHFGDGTRLSIL.

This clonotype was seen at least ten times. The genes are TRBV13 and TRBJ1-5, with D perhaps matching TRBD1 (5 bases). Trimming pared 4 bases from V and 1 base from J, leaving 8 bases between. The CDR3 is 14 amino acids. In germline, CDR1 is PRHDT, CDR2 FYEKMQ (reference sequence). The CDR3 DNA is TGTGCCAGCAGCTCCTGGGGGAGCAATCAGCCCCAGCATTTT. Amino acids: CASSSWGSNQPQHF.

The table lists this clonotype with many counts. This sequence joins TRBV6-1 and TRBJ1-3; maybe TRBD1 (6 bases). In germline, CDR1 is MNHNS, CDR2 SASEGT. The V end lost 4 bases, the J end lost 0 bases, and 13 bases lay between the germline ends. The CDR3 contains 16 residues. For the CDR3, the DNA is TGTGCCAGCAGTGCGACGACAGGTACCTCTGGAAACACCATATATTTT. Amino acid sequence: CASSATTGTSGNTIYF.

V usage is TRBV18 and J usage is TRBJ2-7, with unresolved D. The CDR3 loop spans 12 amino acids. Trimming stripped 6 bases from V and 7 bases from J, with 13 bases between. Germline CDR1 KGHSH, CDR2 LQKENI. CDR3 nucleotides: TGTGCCAGCTCCCACCATCCGTGGGAGCAGTACTTC. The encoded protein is CASSHHPWEQYF.

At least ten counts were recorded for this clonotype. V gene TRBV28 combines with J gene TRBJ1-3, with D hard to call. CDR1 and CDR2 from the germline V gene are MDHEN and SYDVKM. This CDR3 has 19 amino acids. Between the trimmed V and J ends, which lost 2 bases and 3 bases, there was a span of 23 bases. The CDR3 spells CASSLGRFFFRHGGNTIYF. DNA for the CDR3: TGTGCCAGCAGTTTAGGTCGTTTTTTTTTTAGACATGGTGGAAACACCATATATTTT.

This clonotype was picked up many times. The CDR3 spells CASSQETGSVEETQYF. The CDR3 DNA reads TGTGCCAGCAGTCAGGAGACAGGGTCGGTGGAAGAGACCCAGTACTTC. The rearrangement links TRBV27 to TRBJ2-5; 7 bases agree with TRBD1. CDR1 and CDR2 from the germline V gene are MNHEY and SMNVEV (reference sequence). This CDR3 contains 16 residues. Trimming took 5 bases from V and 3 from J; bases not matched to a gene: 12.

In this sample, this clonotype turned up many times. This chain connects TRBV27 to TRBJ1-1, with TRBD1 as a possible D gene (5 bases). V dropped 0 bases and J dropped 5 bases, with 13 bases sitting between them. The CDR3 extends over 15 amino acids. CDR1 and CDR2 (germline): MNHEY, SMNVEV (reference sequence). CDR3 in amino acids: CASSLSGGWLTEAFF. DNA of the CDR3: TGTGCCAGCAGTTTATCGGGGGGGTGGTTGACTGAAGCTTTCTTT.